The next 5 T cell receptor beta chains were all read from a single sample in a study of T cell responses to AZD1222 COVID-19 vaccine. This table comes from immunoSEQ multiplex PCR, and its TCRdb copy is limited to in-frame clones, with some not included. Altogether roughly 160,000 clones are present, 88% being singletons, with the ten largest covering over 4.5%. This specimen consisted of peripheral blood, obtained on day 0 of AZD1222 vaccination. The receptors derive from an adult in good health.

The CDR3 is CASSGKVRTYNEQFF. DNA of the CDR3: TGTGCCAGCAGCGGTAAGGTCCGAACCTACAATGAGCAGTTCTTC. The chain links TRBV5-8 to TRBJ2-1; D ambiguous. The V end lost 4 bases, the J end lost 2 bases, and 13 bases lay between the germline ends. The CDR3 runs 15 residues. Germline assignment: CDR1 SGHTS and CDR2 YDEGEE.

The chain couples TRBV5-5 to TRBJ2-1, with 7 bases aligning to TRBD2. This CDR3 region has 19 residues. Unmatched junction bases numbered 16, after V lost 4 bases and J lost 0 bases. The germline gives CDR1 SGHKS, CDR2 YYEKEE (reference sequence). CDR3: CASSPELGDYRSSYNEQFF. The CDR3 DNA reads as TGTGCCAGCAGCCCTGAGTTGGGGGACTATCGGAGCTCCTACAATGAGCAGTTCTTC.

This clone was found a few times. The J gene is TRBJ2-3, the V gene TRBV10-3; D not resolved. V lost 5 bases, J lost 3 bases, and 6 bases lay in between. Germline V gene data show CDR1 as ENHRY and CDR2 as SYGVKD. The CDR3 totals 12 residues. The chain's CDR3 is CAISPHTDTQYF. The CDR3 DNA reads TGTGCCATCAGTCCGCATACAGATACGCAGTATTTT.

The chain is built from TRBV7-2 and TRBJ2-2; TRBD1 aligns across 7 bases. CDR3 length: 16 residues. Germline V lookup: CDR1 SGHTA, CDR2 FQGNSA. Trimming removed 5 bases from V and 3 bases from J; junction bases left unmatched: 9. CDR3 DNA: TGTGCCAGCAGCCTGGGACAGACGAGCTACACCGGGGAGCTGTTTTTT. It specifies CASSLGQTSYTGELFF. The whole variable domain, remainder taken from reference TRBV7-2 and TRBJ2-2, is GAGVSQSPSNKVTEKGKDVELRCDPISGHTALYWYRQSLGQGLEFLIYFQGNSAPDKSGLPSDRFSAERTGGSVSTLTIQRTQQEDSAVYLCASSLGQTSYTGELFFGEGSRLTVL.

The CDR3 sequence is CASSYSNGVGYTF. CDR3 nucleotide sequence: TGTGCCAGCAGTTACTCGAACGGAGTGGGGTACACCTTC. The chain couples TRBV6-2 or TRBV6-3 to TRBJ1-2; D ambiguous. Germline V gives CDR1 MNHEY, CDR2 SVGEGT. The CDR3 length is 13 residues. V lost 0 bases and J 11 bases, leaving 13 bases between the germline ends.